These 21 T cell receptor beta chains were all obtained from the same sample, sequenced in a study of neurological immune-mediated disorders. From the 5' RACE reads, TCRdb called clonotypes with MiXCR, one entry per CDR3 protein. The sample consists of tens of thousands of distinct CDR3 sequences, roughly 8% of them appearing once. Time point meaning: longitudinal time-point 3. The sequenced sample was PBMCs. The receptors stem from a woman between 40 and 50 years old in good health.

The chain has TRBV14 and TRBJ2-7; D perhaps matches TRBD1 (5 bases). This CDR3 is built from 13 residues. CDR1 and CDR2 (germline): SGHDN, FVKESK. Trimming shortened V by 2 bases and J by 3 bases, and 8 bases separated the two germline ends. The CDR3 reads CASSQQGGYEQYF. CDR3 DNA: TGTGCCAGCAGCCAACAGGGCGGCTACGAGCAGTACTTC.

This clonotype was recorded many times. The rearrangement uses TRBV5-1 and TRBJ2-5; D gene uncertain. The CDR3 is made up of 14 amino acids. V was trimmed by 3 bases and J by 2 bases, leaving 11 bases between them. Germline V gene data show CDR1 as SGHRS and CDR2 as YFSETQ. CDR3 sequence reads: CASSWITEQETQYF. The CDR3 DNA reads as TGCGCCAGCAGCTGGATAACGGAGCAAGAGACCCAGTACTTC.

This clonotype has a count of ten or more. The gene calls are TRBV12-3 or TRBV12-4 and TRBJ2-1; 8 positions match TRBD1. The CDR3 covers 15 residues. Trimming at V came to 6 bases and at J to 1 base, leaving 5 bases not matched to a gene. The chain's CDR3 is CASRKDRGSYNEQFF. The DNA of the CDR3 is TGTGCCAGCAGAAAAGACAGGGGTTCCTACAATGAGCAGTTCTTC.

There are many counts of this clonotype. The CDR3 loop is CASSSPLAGMDEQFF. The CDR3 DNA follows: TGTGCCAGCAGTTCCCCACTAGCGGGGATGGATGAGCAGTTCTTC. This chain connects TRBV6-6 to TRBJ2-1, with TRBD2 identical over 10 bases. Germline V CDR1 and CDR2: MNHNY, SVGAGI (reference sequence). After removal of 4 bases from V and 8 bases from J, the junction contained 8 bases not matched to a gene. The CDR3 is 15 amino acids.

The V call is TRBV20-1, the J call TRBJ2-3, with 15 bases lining up with TRBD2. The germline V gene has CDR1 DFQATT and CDR2 SNEGSKA (reference sequence). Germline trimming cut 6 bases from V and 6 bases from J; bases unmatched to any gene: 7. The CDR3 spans 15 residues. As DNA, the CDR3 is TGCAGTGCCCAAGGGACTAGCGGGGGGCGGGATACGCAGTATTTT. Residues: CSAQGTSGGRDTQYF.

In this sample, this clonotype turned up many times. The rearrangement links TRBV20-1 to TRBJ2-7, with TRBD2 as a possible D gene (6 bases). V lost 3 bases to trimming and J lost 0 bases, with 9 bases between them. CDR1 and CDR2 (germline): DFQATT, SNEGSKA (reference sequence). The CDR3 runs to 13 residues. The CDR3 sequence is CSASVTSSYEQYF. CDR3 DNA: TGCAGTGCTAGCGTGACTAGCTCCTACGAGCAGTACTTC.

This clonotype was observed many times. The chain joins TRBV5-6 to TRBJ1-2; D is unclear. The ends were cut back, 2 bases at V and 4 bases at J, with 9 bases in the middle. Germline V lookup: CDR1 SGHDT, CDR2 YYEEEE. The length of the CDR3 is 13 residues. The CDR3 sequence: CASSFIMGYGYTF. The CDR3 DNA reads TGTGCCAGCAGCTTCATCATGGGCTATGGCTACACCTTC.

This clonotype was seen ten or more times. This chain links TRBV12-3 or TRBV12-4 with TRBJ1-4; 7 nucleotides line up with TRBD1. There are 16 residues in the CDR3. J lost 4 bases, V lost 5 bases, and 10 bases had no gene match. Here the CDR3 reads CASSPFGTDLNEKLFF. In nucleotides, the CDR3 is TGTGCCAGCAGTCCGTTCGGGACAGACCTTAATGAAAAACTGTTTTTT.

This clonotype was detected many times. The chain combines TRBV12-3 or TRBV12-4 with TRBJ2-1; 12 bases map to TRBD2. V lost 4 bases to trimming and J lost 7 bases; unmatched junction nucleotides: 8. The length of the CDR3 is 16 residues. CDR3: CASSSRLAGVLNEQFF. In DNA, the CDR3 is TGTGCCAGCAGTTCCCGACTAGCGGGAGTGTTAAATGAGCAGTTCTTC.

This clonotype was counted at least ten times. The chain carries TRBV25-1 and TRBJ2-1, with 11 bases that match TRBD2. The length of the CDR3 is 16 residues. Germline CDR1 MGHDK, CDR2 SYGVNS. V was pared by 11 bases and J by 9 bases, with 18 bases of the junction left unmatched. In DNA, the CDR3 is TGTGCCGCTTCCAGTGCCCTAGCGGGAGGTACCCCTGAGCAGTTCTTC. Its translation is CAASSALAGGTPEQFF.

This clonotype was counted at least ten times. This rearrangement joins TRBV5-1 to TRBJ2-3; no reliable D call. The CDR3 sequence is 14 residues long. Germline CDR1 is SGHRS and CDR2 is YFSETQ. Trimming shortened V by 4 bases and J by 0 bases, and 9 bases separated the two germline ends. CDR3 loop: CASSRSDSTDTQYF. In DNA, the CDR3 is TGCGCCAGCAGCCGATCGGACAGCACAGATACGCAGTATTTT.

At least ten counts were recorded for this clonotype. This chain joins TRBV20-1 and TRBJ2-5, with D tentatively TRBD1 or TRBD2 (5 bases each). Trimming took 6 bases from V and 4 from J, leaving 21 bases between them. This CDR3 contains 15 residues. Germline CDR1 and CDR2: DFQATT and SNEGSKA (reference sequence). Here the CDR3 DNA reads TGCAGTGCCCCCCCTCCCGGGACCCTAAGAGAGACCCAGTACTTC. Residues: CSAPPPGTLRETQYF.

In its sample, this clonotype was seen many times. J is TRBJ1-5 and V is TRBV2, with TRBD1 matching 8 bases. Looked up from germline, CDR1 is SNHLY and CDR2 is FYNNEI. CDR3 length equals 12 residues. The trim removed 5 bases at V and 9 bases at J, leaving 3 bases unmatched. The DNA for the CDR3 is TGTGCCAGCAGTCTCACAGGGGGGCCCCAGCATTTT. Protein sequence: CASSLTGGPQHF.

This clonotype was seen repeatedly, ten times or more. This chain links TRBV5-1 with TRBJ2-3; 8 bases line up with TRBD1. The CDR3 has 15 amino acids. V gave up 4 bases and J gave up 5 bases; unmatched junction bases: 9. Germline V lookup: CDR1 SGHRS, CDR2 YFSETQ. CDR3 nucleotides: TGCGCCAGCAGCCCGCCGGGACAGGCCGTAGATACGCAGTATTTT. It encodes CASSPPGQAVDTQYF.

About this clonotype itself: This may be a read error: a much more frequent sequence differs by one nucleotide. The V call is TRBV12-3 or TRBV12-4, the J call TRBJ2-7; D not certain. The CDR3 extends over 12 amino acids. The CDR3 nucleotides are TGTGCCAGCAGTTTGGCACCCTACGAGCGGTACTTC. Amino acids: CASSLAPYERYF.

This clonotype appeared many times. The chain is built from TRBV20-1 and TRBJ2-3; TRBD2 aligns across 9 bases. The CDR3 runs to 15 residues. CDR1 and CDR2 from the germline V gene are DFQATT and SNEGSKA (reference sequence). Unmatched junction bases numbered 4, after V lost 2 bases and J lost 1 base. As DNA, the CDR3 is TGCAGTGCTAGATCGGCTAGCGGGGGCACAGATACGCAGTATTTT. It specifies CSARSASGGTDTQYF.

As for this clonotype: A much more abundant neighbour one base away suggests this may be a read error. This sequence joins TRBV7-2 and TRBJ1-3; 11 nucleotides match TRBD1. This CDR3 is built from 16 residues. Germline CDR1 reads SGHTA; CDR2 reads FQGNSA. CDR3 sequence reads: CVSSFPWTGGGNTIYF. CDR3 coding DNA: TGTGTCAGCAGCTTCCCCTGGACAGGGGGCGGAAACACCATATATTTT.

About this clonotype itself: This may arise from a read error, as a much more abundant clone is one base away. This rearrangement joins TRBV29-1 to TRBJ2-3; no definite D call. Germline loops: CDR1 SQVTM, CDR2 ANQGSEA. This CDR3 comprises 12 residues. V lost 4 bases, J lost 5 bases, and 10 bases lay in between. CDR3 region: CSVVPQGDTQYF. Here the CDR3 DNA reads TGCAGCGTTGTTCCCCAAGGAGATACGCAGTATTTT.

The table lists this clonotype with many counts. The J gene is TRBJ2-1, the V gene TRBV20-1; 7 bases are shared with TRBD2. The V segment lost 5 bases and the J segment 9 bases; nucleotides outside the gene matches: 10. This CDR3 has 13 residues. The germline CDR1 and CDR2 sequences are DFQATT and SNEGSKA (reference sequence). The CDR3 sequence: CSAGLTSVGEQFF. CDR3 bases: TGCAGTGCTGGTTTAACTAGCGTGGGTGAGCAGTTCTTC.

This clonotype was observed at least ten times. The chain employs TRBV6-5 and TRBJ1-6, with TRBD1 matching over 8 bases. This CDR3 is 18 amino acids long. The trim removed 2 bases at V and 4 bases at J, leaving 10 bases unmatched. The germline V gene has CDR1 MNHEY and CDR2 SVGAGI. CDR3 protein: CASSYERQGTGYNSPLHF. DNA of the CDR3: TGTGCCAGCAGTTACGAGCGACAGGGGACGGGTTATAATTCACCCCTCCACTTT.

The chain carries TRBV20-1 and TRBJ2-3; 8 bases match TRBD2. The ends lost 3 bases at V and 1 base at J; junction bases unmatched: 15. CDR1 and CDR2 from the germline V gene are DFQATT and SNEGSKA (reference sequence). CDR3 size: 18 residues. As DNA, the CDR3 is TGCAGTGCTAGTCCTCCTATCGGGAGGGCGAAGCGCACAGATACGCAGTATTTT. This translates into CSASPPIGRAKRTDTQYF.